The present T cell receptor (beta chain) was sequenced within a study of blood T cell repertoires in COVID-19. Study context: The samples span acute and convalescent COVID-19 from the United States, Italy and Spain. Sources were T cells, B-cell-depleted T cells, or PBMCs; the material itself was cDNA or gDNA.

Per the authors' pipeline: Amplification of reference gene primers was used by the study to estimate nucleated cell counts. Here immunoSEQ multiplex PCR was the method, and the copy in TCRdb shows in-frame clones only, minus some. V and J calls and clone size come straight from that table; D and trimming were deduced from the DNA. Of about 420,000 clones listed, around 90% are singletons. This CDR3 is built from 14 residues. From germline, CDR1 is LNHDA and CDR2 SQIVND (reference sequence). Trimming cost V 5 bases and J 2 bases, with 13 bases left between them. The J gene is TRBJ2-7, the V gene TRBV19; a possible D gene is TRBD2 (5 bases). The sequenced sample consisted of peripheral blood. This clonotype was obtained from a man aged 18 to 35 with COVID-19, enrolled during active disease. The CDR3 coding sequence is TGTGCCAGTAGTGCCGGACTCCGGACCTACGAGCAGTACTTC. This encodes CASSAGLRTYEQYF.